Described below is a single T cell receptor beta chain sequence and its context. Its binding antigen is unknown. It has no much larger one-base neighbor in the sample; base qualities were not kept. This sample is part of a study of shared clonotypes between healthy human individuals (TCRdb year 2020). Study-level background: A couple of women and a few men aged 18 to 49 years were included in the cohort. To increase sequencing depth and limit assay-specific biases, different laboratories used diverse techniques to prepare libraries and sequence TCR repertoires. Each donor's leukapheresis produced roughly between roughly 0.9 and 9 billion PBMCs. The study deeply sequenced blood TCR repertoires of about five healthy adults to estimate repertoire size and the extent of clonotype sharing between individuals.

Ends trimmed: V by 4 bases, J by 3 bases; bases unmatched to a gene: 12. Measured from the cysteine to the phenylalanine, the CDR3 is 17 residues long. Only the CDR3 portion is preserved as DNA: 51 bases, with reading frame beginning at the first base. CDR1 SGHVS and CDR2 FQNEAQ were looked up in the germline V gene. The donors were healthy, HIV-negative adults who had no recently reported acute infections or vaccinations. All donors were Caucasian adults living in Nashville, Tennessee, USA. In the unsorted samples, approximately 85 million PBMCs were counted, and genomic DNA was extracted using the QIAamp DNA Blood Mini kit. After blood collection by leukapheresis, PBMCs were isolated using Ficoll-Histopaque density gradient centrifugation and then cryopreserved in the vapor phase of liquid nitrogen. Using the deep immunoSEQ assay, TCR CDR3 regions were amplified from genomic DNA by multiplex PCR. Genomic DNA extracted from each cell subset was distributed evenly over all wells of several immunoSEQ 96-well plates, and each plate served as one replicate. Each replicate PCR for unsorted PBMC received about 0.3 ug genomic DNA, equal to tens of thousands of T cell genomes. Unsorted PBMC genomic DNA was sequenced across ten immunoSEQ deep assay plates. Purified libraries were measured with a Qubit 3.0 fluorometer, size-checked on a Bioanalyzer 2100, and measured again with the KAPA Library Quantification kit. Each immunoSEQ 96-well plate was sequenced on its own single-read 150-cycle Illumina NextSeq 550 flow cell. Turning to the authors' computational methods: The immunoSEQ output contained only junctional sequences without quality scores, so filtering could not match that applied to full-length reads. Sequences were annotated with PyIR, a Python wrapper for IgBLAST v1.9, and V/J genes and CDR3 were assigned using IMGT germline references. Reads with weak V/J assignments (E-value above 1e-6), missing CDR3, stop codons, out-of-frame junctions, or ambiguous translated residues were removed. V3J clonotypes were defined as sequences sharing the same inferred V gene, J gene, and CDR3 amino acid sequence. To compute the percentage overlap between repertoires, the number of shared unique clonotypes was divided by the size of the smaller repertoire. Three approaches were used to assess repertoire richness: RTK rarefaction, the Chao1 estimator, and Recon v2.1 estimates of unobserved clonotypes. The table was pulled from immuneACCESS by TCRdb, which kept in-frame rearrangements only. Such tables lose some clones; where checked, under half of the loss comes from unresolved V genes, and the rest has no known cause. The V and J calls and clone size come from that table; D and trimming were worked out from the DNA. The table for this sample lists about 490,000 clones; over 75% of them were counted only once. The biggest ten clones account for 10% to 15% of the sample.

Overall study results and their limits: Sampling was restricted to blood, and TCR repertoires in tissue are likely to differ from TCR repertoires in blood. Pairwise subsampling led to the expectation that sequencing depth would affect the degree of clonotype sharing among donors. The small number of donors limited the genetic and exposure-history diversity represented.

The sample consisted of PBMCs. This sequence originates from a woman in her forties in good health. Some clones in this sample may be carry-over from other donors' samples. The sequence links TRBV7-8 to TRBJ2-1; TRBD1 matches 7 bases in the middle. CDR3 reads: CASSSLSRRQGYNEQFF. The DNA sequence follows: TGTGCCAGCAGCTCCTTATCCCGGAGACAGGGCTACAATGAGCAGTTCTTC.